The 32 T cell receptor beta chains below all came from one sample that was sequenced in a study of cytomegalovirus exposure and HLA in healthy donors. The primer mix had 60 Vbeta and 13 Jbeta primers. TCRdb's table, derived via immunoSEQ multiplex PCR, lists solely in-frame clones and lacks some. The sample yields over 200,000 clones, 82% seen once. Sequenced input: PBMCs. The receptors stem from a man aged 40-50 years in good health and CMV-seropositive.

The chain couples TRBV19 to TRBJ1-5; D is unclear. The CDR3 sequence is 13 residues long. The germline CDR1 and CDR2 sequences are LNHDA and SQIVND (reference sequence). Trimming pared 7 bases from V and 3 bases from J, leaving 10 bases between. CDR3 sequence (DNA): TGTGCCAGTAATCTCCTTCCCAATCAGCCCCAGCATTTT. It encodes CASNLLPNQPQHF.

The gene calls are TRBV5-1 and TRBJ2-1; 8 nucleotides line up with TRBD2. J was trimmed by 8 bases and V by 0 bases; bases with no gene match: 7. The CDR3 is 15 residues long. Germline V gene lookup returns CDR1 SGHRS and CDR2 YFSETQ. The CDR3 DNA reads as TGCGCCAGCAGCTTGGCGGAGACTAGCGTTGATGAGCAGTTCTTC. Translated: CASSLAETSVDEQFF.

This chain links TRBV28 with TRBJ1-5; D may be TRBD1 (5 bases). With 4 bases removed from V and 4 bases from J, the gap between germline ends came to 14 bases. The CDR3 length is 15 residues. CDR1 is MDHEN, CDR2 SYDVKM, per germline. The CDR3 reads CASSYRGEGNQPQHF. The DNA of the CDR3 is TGTGCCAGCAGTTACCGGGGGGAAGGGAATCAGCCCCAGCATTTT.

The chain couples TRBV7-9 to TRBJ2-3; D is unclear. Germline lookup yields CDR1 SEHNR and CDR2 FQNEAQ (reference sequence). The CDR3 spans 13 residues. V was cut by 1 base and J by 1 base, with 3 bases left in between. CDR3 protein: CASSLGGTDTQYF. The DNA of the CDR3 is TGTGCCAGCAGCTTAGGCGGCACAGATACGCAGTATTTT.

This chain joins TRBV5-1 and TRBJ1-5, with unresolved D. The V end was cut by 4 bases, the J end by 7 bases, with 15 bases between. CDR3 length: 14 amino acids. Germline V gene sequence: CDR1 SGHRS, CDR2 YFSETQ. Written as DNA, the CDR3 is TGCGCCAGCAGCGAGGCGGGCCCCGGACAGCCCCAGCATTTT. It translates to CASSEAGPGQPQHF. Full variable domain (missing parts from reference TRBV5-1 and TRBJ1-5): KAGVTQTPRYLIKTRGQQVTLSCSPISGHRSVSWYQQTPGQGLQFLFEYFSETQRNKGNFPGRFSGRQFSNSRSEMNVSTLELGDSALYLCASSEAGPGQPQHFGDGTRLSIL.

The V call is TRBV4-1, the J call TRBJ1-3; D is uncertain. V was pared by 4 bases and J by 3 bases, with 10 bases between. CDR1 MGHRA and CDR2 YSYEKL come from the germline V gene. The CDR3 is 14 residues long. The CDR3 sequence is CASSPDINGNTIYF. In DNA, the CDR3 is TGCGCCAGCAGCCCCGACATAAATGGAAACACCATATATTTT.

The gene calls are TRBV18 and TRBJ1-1, with 8 nucleotides matching TRBD1. J gave up 1 base and V 5 bases, and 9 bases lay outside the gene matches. From germline, CDR1 is KGHSH and CDR2 LQKENI. CDR3 size: 16 residues. The CDR3 nucleotides read TGTGCCAGCTCAACCTCCGGGACAGGTACGAACACTGAAGCTTTCTTT. Amino acid sequence: CASSTSGTGTNTEAFF. Using reference TRBV18 and TRBJ1-1 for the parts outside the CDR3, the full variable domain is NAGVMQNPRHLVRRRGQEARLRCSPMKGHSHVYWYRQLPEEGLKFMVYLQKENIIDESGMPKERFSAEFPKEGPSILRIQQVVRGDSAAYFCASSTSGTGTNTEAFFGQGTRLTVV.

This sequence joins TRBV6-6 and TRBJ2-3; a possible D gene is TRBD1 (6 bases). CDR1 and CDR2 (germline): MNHNY, SVGAGI (reference sequence). The CDR3 has 15 amino acids. Trimming cost V 6 bases and J 2 bases, with 15 bases left between them. The CDR3 DNA reads TGTGCCAGCAGCTTCGGACAGACGATCACAGATACGCAGTATTTT. Translation gives CASSFGQTITDTQYF.

V is TRBV5-3 and J is TRBJ1-2; D gene unclear. TRBV5-3 counts as an open reading frame of uncertain function. The CDR3 consists of 13 residues. Trimming left V 0 bases short and J 2 bases short, with 5 bases between. CDR3 bases: TGTGCCAGAAGCTTGGCGGGGAACTATGGCTACACCTTC. Residues: CARSLAGNYGYTF.

The CDR3 loop is CASSLTGQTNEKLFF. CDR3 DNA: TGTGCCAGCAGCTTGACAGGTCAAACTAATGAAAAACTGTTTTTT. The V gene is TRBV11-2, the J gene TRBJ1-4; maybe TRBD1 (6 bases). CDR1 SGHAT and CDR2 FQNNGV come from the germline V gene. The V and J ends lost 3 bases and 1 base respectively, with 9 bases between them. The CDR3 has 15 amino acids.

The V and J genes are TRBV7-2 and TRBJ2-2, with 7 bases matching TRBD1. The germline V gene encodes CDR1 SGHTA and CDR2 FQGNSA. J gave up 5 bases and V 2 bases, and 2 bases lay outside the gene matches. This CDR3 has 14 amino acids. The CDR3 nucleotides are TGTGCCAGCAGCTTAATACAGGGGACCGGGGAGCTGTTTTTT. As protein: CASSLIQGTGELFF. Based on the CDR3 plus reference TRBV7-2 and TRBJ2-2, the full variable domain is GAGVSQSPSNKVTEKGKDVELRCDPISGHTALYWYRQSLGQGLEFLIYFQGNSAPDKSGLPSDRFSAERTGGSVSTLTIQRTQQEDSAVYLCASSLIQGTGELFFGEGSRLTVL.

The genes are TRBV25-1 and TRBJ2-7, with D perhaps TRBD2 (5 bases). Germline CDR1 reads MGHDK; CDR2 reads SYGVNS. Deletions cut 6 bases from V and 1 base from J, with 16 bases between. The CDR3 runs 15 residues. CDR3 loop: CASRAEGLGSYEQYF. The CDR3, as DNA: TGTGCCAGCAGGGCTGAAGGACTTGGATCCTACGAGCAGTACTTC.

This sequence joins TRBV11-3 and TRBJ1-1, with a tentative D call TRBD1 (6 bases). The ends were cut back, 2 bases at V and 1 base at J, with 8 bases in the middle. In germline, CDR1 is SGHNT, CDR2 YENEEA. The CDR3 extends over 14 amino acids. The CDR3: CASSLSRGNTEAFF. The DNA for the CDR3 is TGTGCCAGCAGCTTAAGCAGGGGGAACACTGAAGCTTTCTTT.

There are a few counts of this clone. This sequence joins TRBV7-2 and TRBJ1-4; TRBD1 matches 11 bases. This CDR3 contains 16 residues. Trimming removed 4 bases from V and 7 bases from J; junction bases left unmatched: 8. Per the germline V gene, CDR1 is SGHTA and CDR2 is FQGNSA. In DNA form, the CDR3 reads TGTGCCAGCAGCTCAACAGGACAGGGGGCTGGTGAAAAACTGTTTTTT. Protein product: CASSSTGQGAGEKLFF.

The chain carries TRBV6-5 and TRBJ1-5; no definite D call. Looked up from germline, CDR1 is MNHEY and CDR2 is SVGAGI. CDR3 length: 12 amino acids. The germline V and J ends were trimmed by 8 bases and 2 bases, with 7 bases remaining between them. CDR3 region: CASSQGNQPQHF. CDR3 bases: TGTGCCAGCTCCCAGGGCAATCAGCCCCAGCATTTT.

The genes are TRBV10-3 and TRBJ1-1, with D perhaps matching TRBD1 (5 bases). Germline assignment: CDR1 ENHRY and CDR2 SYGVKD. The CDR3 length is 13 residues. The ends were cut back, 7 bases at V and 4 bases at J, with 13 bases in the middle. CDR3 DNA sequence: TGTGCCATCACGACAGATACGGGCACTGAAGCTTTCTTT. This gives the protein CAITTDTGTEAFF.

This chain joins TRBV27 and TRBJ2-1; no clear D gene. The CDR3 runs to 14 residues. Trimming left V 1 base short and J 5 bases short, with 9 bases between. Germline assignment: CDR1 MNHEY and CDR2 SMNVEV (reference sequence). In DNA form, the CDR3 reads TGTGCCAGCAGTTTATTAGCCGATCACAATGAGCAGTTCTTC. Protein sequence: CASSLLADHNEQFF.

In its sample, this clone was seen a few times. The genes are TRBV7-8 and TRBJ2-7; 12 bases line up with TRBD2. The V gene's germline CDR1 is SGHVS and CDR2 FQNEAQ. The ends lost 2 bases at V and 0 bases at J; junction bases unmatched: 8. CDR3 length: 18 residues. CDR3 nucleotide sequence: TGTGCCAGCAGCTTACTAGCGGGAGGGGCCGGTATCTCCTACGAGCAGTACTTC. It is translated as CASSLLAGGAGISYEQYF.

In regard to this clone: Other DNA sequences in the sample encode the same CDR3. V is TRBV7-7 and J is TRBJ2-1, with 8 bases matching TRBD1. Per the germline V gene, CDR1 is SSHAT and CDR2 is FNYEAQ (reference sequence). Trimming took 1 base from V and 5 from J; bases not matched to a gene: 1. The CDR3 extends over 14 amino acids. The CDR3 protein is CASSLGTGHNEQFF. In DNA, the CDR3 is TGTGCCAGCAGCTTAGGGACAGGGCACAATGAGCAGTTCTTC.

The V call is TRBV21-1, the J call TRBJ2-2; the D call TRBD2 from the table was never checked on the DNA. TRBV21-1 is given as a pseudogene. The length of the CDR3 is 16 residues. CDR3 loop: CASSELPGLHTGELFF. Written as DNA, the CDR3 is TGTGCCAGCAGCGAACTTCCGGGACTGCACACCGGGGAGCTGTTTTTT.

The CDR3 is CASSEIYVLSNTEAFF. CDR3 DNA sequence: TGTGCCAGCAGTGAAATTTACGTGCTGAGCAACACTGAAGCTTTCTTT. The J gene is TRBJ1-1, the V gene TRBV6-1; D remains ambiguous. The germline V gene has CDR1 MNHNS and CDR2 SASEGT. CDR3 size: 16 residues. Trimming removed 2 bases from V and 2 bases from J, with 15 bases in between.

This chain uses TRBV9 with TRBJ2-7; weak D call: TRBD2 (5 bases). Between the trimmed V and J ends, which lost 4 bases and 0 bases, there was a span of 8 bases. This CDR3 spans 13 amino acids. Germline lookup yields CDR1 SGDLS and CDR2 YYNGEE. The CDR3 DNA reads TGTGCCAGCAGCCCGGGGAGCTCCTACGAGCAGTACTTC. Translation: CASSPGSSYEQYF.

This chain joins TRBV9 and TRBJ1-2; D uncertain. The CDR3 extends over 15 amino acids. V lost 0 bases and J 0 bases, leaving 9 bases between the germline ends. Germline V lookup: CDR1 SGDLS, CDR2 YYNGEE. CDR3 sequence reads: CASSVGGSPNYGYTF. The CDR3 DNA follows: TGTGCCAGCAGCGTAGGAGGATCCCCTAACTATGGCTACACCTTC.

The gene calls are TRBV4-1 and TRBJ2-5; maybe TRBD2 (7 bases). Trimming took 0 bases from V and 5 from J, leaving 16 bases between them. The CDR3 consists of 16 residues. Germline V CDR1 and CDR2: MGHRA, YSYEKL. CDR3 residues: CASSQDGLQGGETQYF. The CDR3 bases are TGCGCCAGCAGCCAAGATGGGTTACAGGGAGGGGAGACCCAGTACTTC.

The chain employs TRBV25-1 and TRBJ2-1; D is perhaps TRBD1 (6 bases). There are 15 residues in the CDR3. CDR1 MGHDK and CDR2 SYGVNS come from the germline V gene. The V gene lost 4 bases and the J gene lost 9 bases, with 19 bases spanning the gap. Here the CDR3 reads CASSGLDGTYGEQFF. CDR3 sequence (DNA): TGTGCCAGCAGTGGTCTCGACGGGACATACGGTGAGCAGTTCTTC.

The chain carries TRBV27 and TRBJ2-1; D may be TRBD2 (5 bases). Trimming left V 6 bases short and J 7 bases short, with 13 bases between. CDR1 and CDR2 (germline): MNHEY, SMNVEV (reference sequence). The CDR3 consists of 13 residues. The CDR3 loop reads CASRDWSGNEQFF. The CDR3 region has the DNA TGTGCCAGCAGGGACTGGTCGGGGAATGAGCAGTTCTTC.

The J gene is TRBJ2-1, the V gene TRBV19, with TRBD2 matching 12 bases. The CDR3 is 15 amino acids. The V and J ends lost 5 bases and 9 bases, in that order; junction bases with no gene match: 8. The V gene's germline CDR1 is LNHDA and CDR2 SQIVND (reference sequence). The CDR3 protein is CASSAPSGRAGEQFF. CDR3 sequence (DNA): TGTGCCAGTAGTGCCCCTAGCGGGAGGGCAGGTGAGCAGTTCTTC.

V and J are TRBV6-5 and TRBJ2-1; 9 bases are shared with TRBD1. This CDR3 has 15 amino acids. The junction had 5 bases not matched to a gene; V was cut back by 6 bases and J by 2 bases. Germline V lookup: CDR1 MNHEY, CDR2 SVGAGI. Written as DNA, the CDR3 is TGTGCCAGCAGGTCCGGGACAGGGACCTACAATGAGCAGTTCTTC. Its translation: CASRSGTGTYNEQFF.

This clone came up once. In the same sample, other DNA sequences code for this CDR3. CDR3 residues: CAISESSGNTEAFF. CDR3 nucleotides: TGTGCCATCAGTGAGTCGAGTGGGAACACTGAAGCTTTCTTT. The chain recombines TRBV10-3 with TRBJ1-1; D is unresolved. CDR1 and CDR2 (germline): ENHRY, SYGVKD. V lost 0 bases, J lost 1 base, and 6 bases lay in between. The length of the CDR3 is 14 residues.

The chain links TRBV6-1 to TRBJ2-7; tentatively, D is TRBD1 (5 bases). CDR1 and CDR2 from the germline V gene are MNHNS and SASEGT. The CDR3 runs to 12 residues. V was clipped by 2 bases and J by 8 bases, with 10 bases between them. The CDR3 DNA reads as TGTGCCAGCAGTGAATCAGGGATTCAGCAGTACTTC. Encoded protein: CASSESGIQQYF.

CDR3 nucleotides: TGTGCCAGCAGCTTAGGAGGGGACAGGGGGCGGAAGGGCTACACCTTC. Its translation: CASSLGGDRGRKGYTF. V gene TRBV11-2 combines with J gene TRBJ1-2; 12 nucleotides match TRBD1. CDR3 length equals 16 residues. With V trimmed by 1 base and J by 8 bases, 8 bases remained unmatched. Germline V gene lookup returns CDR1 SGHAT and CDR2 FQNNGV. The full variable domain, its missing parts supplied by reference TRBV11-2 and TRBJ1-2, is EAGVAQSPRYKIIEKRQSVAFWCNPISGHATLYWYQQILGQGPKLLIQFQNNGVVDDSQLPKDRFSAERLKGVDSTLKIQPAKLEDSAVYLCASSLGGDRGRKGYTFGSGTRLTVV.

The rearrangement links TRBV6-1 to TRBJ2-2; D may be TRBD1 (7 bases). V was shortened by 1 base and J by 7 bases, with 13 bases between the two germline ends. Germline CDR1 is MNHNS and CDR2 is SASEGT. This CDR3 has 15 residues. The chain's CDR3 is CASSEGARGDGELFF. The CDR3 region has the DNA TGTGCCAGCAGTGAAGGGGCCAGGGGGGACGGGGAGCTGTTTTTT.